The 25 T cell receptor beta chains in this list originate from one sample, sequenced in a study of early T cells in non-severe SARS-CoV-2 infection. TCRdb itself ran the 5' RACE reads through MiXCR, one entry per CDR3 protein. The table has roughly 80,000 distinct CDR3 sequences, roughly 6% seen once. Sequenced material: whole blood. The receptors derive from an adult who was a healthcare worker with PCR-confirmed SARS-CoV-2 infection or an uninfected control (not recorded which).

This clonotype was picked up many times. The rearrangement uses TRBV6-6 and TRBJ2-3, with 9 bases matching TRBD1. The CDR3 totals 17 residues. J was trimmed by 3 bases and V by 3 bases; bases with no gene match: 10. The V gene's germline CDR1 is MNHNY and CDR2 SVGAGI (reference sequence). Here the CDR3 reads CASSYEPGTGLTDTQYF. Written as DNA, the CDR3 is TGTGCCAGCAGTTATGAACCCGGGACAGGGTTGACAGATACGCAGTATTTT.

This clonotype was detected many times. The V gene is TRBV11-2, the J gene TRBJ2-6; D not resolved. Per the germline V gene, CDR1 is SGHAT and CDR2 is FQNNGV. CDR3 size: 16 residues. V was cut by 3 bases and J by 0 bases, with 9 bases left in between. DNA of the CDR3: TGTGCCAGCAGCTTTAGGCGATCCTCTGGGGCCAACGTCCTGACTTTC. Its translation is CASSFRRSSGANVLTF.

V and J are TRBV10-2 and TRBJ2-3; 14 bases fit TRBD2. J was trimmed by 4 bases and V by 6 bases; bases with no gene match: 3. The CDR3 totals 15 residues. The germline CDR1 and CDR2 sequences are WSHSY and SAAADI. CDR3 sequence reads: CASRGTSGSSDTQYF. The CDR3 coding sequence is TGCGCCAGCAGGGGGACTAGCGGGAGCTCAGATACGCAGTATTTT.

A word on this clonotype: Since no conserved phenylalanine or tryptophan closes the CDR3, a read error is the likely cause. As DNA, the CDR3 is TGTGCCAGCAGCCTTGCGGGCACGGGCACTGAAGCTTTCTTA. This translates into CASSLAGTGTEAFL. The chain links TRBV7-6 to TRBJ1-1, with no clear D. The CDR3 length is 14 residues. Trimming cost V 5 bases and J 4 bases, with 14 bases left between them. Germline V gene sequence: CDR1 SGHVS, CDR2 FNYEAQ.

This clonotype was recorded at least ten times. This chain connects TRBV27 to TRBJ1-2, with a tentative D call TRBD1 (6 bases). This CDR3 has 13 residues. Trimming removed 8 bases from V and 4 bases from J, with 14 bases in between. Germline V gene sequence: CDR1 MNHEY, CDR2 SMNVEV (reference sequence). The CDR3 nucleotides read TGTGCCAGCGCGGACAGACCTCTCTATGGCTACACCTTC. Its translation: CASADRPLYGYTF.

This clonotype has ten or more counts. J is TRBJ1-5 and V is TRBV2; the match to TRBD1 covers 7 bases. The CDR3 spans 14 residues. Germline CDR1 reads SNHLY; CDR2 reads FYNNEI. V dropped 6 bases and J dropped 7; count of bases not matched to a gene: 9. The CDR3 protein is CASRGEQGSQPQHF. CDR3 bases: TGTGCCAGCAGAGGGGAACAGGGGAGCCAGCCCCAGCATTTT.

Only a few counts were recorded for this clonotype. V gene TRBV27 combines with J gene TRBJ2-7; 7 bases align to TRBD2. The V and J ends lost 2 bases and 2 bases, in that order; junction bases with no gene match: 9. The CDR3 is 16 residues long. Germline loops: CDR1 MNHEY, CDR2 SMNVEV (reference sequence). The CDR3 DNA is TGTGCCAGCAGTTTAGAAAGCGGGGACCCGACCTACGAGCAGTACTTC. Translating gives CASSLESGDPTYEQYF.

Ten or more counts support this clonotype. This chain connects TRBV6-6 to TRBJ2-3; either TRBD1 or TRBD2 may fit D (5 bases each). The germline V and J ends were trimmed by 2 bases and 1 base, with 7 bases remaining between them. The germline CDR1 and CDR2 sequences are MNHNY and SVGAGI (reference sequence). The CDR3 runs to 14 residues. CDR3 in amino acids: CASSYVGGTDTQYF. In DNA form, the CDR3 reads TGTGCCAGCAGTTACGTGGGGGGCACAGATACGCAGTATTTT.

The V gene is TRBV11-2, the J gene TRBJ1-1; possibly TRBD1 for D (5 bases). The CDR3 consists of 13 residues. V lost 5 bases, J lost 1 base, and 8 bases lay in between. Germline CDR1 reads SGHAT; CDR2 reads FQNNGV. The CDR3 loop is CASSPGGNTEAFF. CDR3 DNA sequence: TGTGCCAGCAGCCCTGGGGGGAACACTGAAGCTTTCTTT.

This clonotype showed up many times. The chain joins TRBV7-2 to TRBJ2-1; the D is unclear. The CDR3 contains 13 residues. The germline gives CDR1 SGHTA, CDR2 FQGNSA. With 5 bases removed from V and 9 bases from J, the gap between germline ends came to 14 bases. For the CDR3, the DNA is TGTGCCAGCAGCCCCAAGTCCTGGGGTGAGCAGTTCTTC. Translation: CASSPKSWGEQFF.

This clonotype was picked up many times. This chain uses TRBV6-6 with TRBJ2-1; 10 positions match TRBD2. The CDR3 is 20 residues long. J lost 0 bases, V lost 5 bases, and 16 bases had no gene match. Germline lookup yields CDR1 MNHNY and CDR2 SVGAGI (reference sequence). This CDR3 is CASSLQLAGREPYSYNEQFF. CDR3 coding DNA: TGTGCCAGCAGTCTACAACTAGCGGGACGGGAACCCTACTCCTACAATGAGCAGTTCTTC.

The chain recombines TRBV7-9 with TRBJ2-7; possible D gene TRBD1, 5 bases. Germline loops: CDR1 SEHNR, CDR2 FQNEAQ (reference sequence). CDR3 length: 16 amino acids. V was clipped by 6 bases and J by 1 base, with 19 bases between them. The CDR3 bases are TGTGCCAGCAGTAATAGCCGGGTAGGGGTTTCCTACGAGCAGTACTTC. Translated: CASSNSRVGVSYEQYF.

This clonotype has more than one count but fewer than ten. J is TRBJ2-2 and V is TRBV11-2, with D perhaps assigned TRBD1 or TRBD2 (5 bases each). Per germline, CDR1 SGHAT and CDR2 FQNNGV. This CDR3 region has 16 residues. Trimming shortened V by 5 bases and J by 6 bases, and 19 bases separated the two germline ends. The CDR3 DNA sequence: TGTGCCAGCAGCCCCATCAAAGGGGAGTTTCCCGGGGAGCTGTTTTTT. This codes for CASSPIKGEFPGELFF.

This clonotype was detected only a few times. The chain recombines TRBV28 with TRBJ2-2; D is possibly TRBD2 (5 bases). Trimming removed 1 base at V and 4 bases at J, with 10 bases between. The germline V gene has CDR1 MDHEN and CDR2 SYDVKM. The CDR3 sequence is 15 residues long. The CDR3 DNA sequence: TGTGCCAGCAGTTTATCCAGGAGGCTCACCGGGGAGCTGTTTTTT. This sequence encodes CASSLSRRLTGELFF. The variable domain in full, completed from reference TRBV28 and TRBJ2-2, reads DVKVTQSSRYLVKRTGEKVFLECVQDMDHENMFWYRQDPGLGLRLIYFSYDVKMKEKGDIPEGYSVSREKKERFSLILESASTNQTSMYLCASSLSRRLTGELFFGEGSRLTVL.

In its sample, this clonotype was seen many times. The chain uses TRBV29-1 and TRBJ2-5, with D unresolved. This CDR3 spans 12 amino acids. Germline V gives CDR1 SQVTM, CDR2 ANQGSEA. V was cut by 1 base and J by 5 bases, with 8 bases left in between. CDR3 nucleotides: TGCAGCGTTGAAGGGTTGGAGGAGACCCAGTACTTC. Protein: CSVEGLEETQYF.

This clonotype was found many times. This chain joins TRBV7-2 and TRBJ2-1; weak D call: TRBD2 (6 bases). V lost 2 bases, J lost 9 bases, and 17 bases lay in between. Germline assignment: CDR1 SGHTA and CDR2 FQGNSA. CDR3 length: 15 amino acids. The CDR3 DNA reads TGTGCCAGCAGCTTACGGACTACCCACGGGAGTGAGCAGTTCTTC. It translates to CASSLRTTHGSEQFF.

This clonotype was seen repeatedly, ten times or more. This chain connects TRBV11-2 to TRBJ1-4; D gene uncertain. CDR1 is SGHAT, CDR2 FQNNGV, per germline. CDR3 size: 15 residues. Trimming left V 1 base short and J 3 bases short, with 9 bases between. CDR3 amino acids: CASSLGRTSNEKLFF. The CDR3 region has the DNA TGTGCCAGCAGCTTAGGCAGAACCTCTAATGAAAAACTGTTTTTT.

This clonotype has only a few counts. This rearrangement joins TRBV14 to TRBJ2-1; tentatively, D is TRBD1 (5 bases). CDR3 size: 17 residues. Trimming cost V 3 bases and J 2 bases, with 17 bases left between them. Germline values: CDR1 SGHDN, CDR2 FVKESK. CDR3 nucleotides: TGTGCCAGCAGCCAGACCCGGACACAGTCCACCTACAATGAGCAGTTCTTC. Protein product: CASSQTRTQSTYNEQFF.

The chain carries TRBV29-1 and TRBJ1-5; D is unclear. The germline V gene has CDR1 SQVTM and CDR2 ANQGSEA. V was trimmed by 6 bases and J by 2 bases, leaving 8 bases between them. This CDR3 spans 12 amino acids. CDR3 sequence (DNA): TGCAGCGTCGCTAGTGGCAATCAGCCCCAGCATTTT. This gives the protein CSVASGNQPQHF.

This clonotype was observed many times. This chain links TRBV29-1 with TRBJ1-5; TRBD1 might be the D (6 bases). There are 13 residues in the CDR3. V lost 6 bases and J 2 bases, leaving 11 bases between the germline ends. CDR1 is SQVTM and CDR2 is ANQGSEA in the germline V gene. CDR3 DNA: TGCAGCGTAATGACAGGAGGCAATCAGCCCCAGCATTTT. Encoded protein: CSVMTGGNQPQHF.

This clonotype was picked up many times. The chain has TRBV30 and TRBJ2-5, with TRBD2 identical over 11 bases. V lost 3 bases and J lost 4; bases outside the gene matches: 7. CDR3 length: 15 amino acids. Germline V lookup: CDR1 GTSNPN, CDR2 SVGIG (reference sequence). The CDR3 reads CAWSALAGGRETQYF. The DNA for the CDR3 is TGTGCCTGGAGCGCTTTAGCGGGGGGGCGAGAGACCCAGTACTTC.

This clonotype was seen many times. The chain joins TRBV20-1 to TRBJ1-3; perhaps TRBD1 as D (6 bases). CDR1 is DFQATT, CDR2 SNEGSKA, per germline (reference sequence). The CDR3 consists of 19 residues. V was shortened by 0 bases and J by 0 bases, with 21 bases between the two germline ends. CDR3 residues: CSARDLTPKRGISGNTIYF. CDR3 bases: TGCAGTGCTAGAGATCTAACACCGAAAAGGGGGATCTCTGGAAACACCATATATTTT.

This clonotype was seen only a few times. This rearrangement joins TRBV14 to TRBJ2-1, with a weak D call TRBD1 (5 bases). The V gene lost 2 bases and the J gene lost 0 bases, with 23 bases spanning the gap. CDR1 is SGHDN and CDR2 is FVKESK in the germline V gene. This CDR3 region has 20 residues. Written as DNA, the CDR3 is TGTGCCAGCAGCCAAATACAGGTTTTTTTCGGGTCAAGCTCCTACAATGAGCAGTTCTTC. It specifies CASSQIQVFFGSSSYNEQFF.

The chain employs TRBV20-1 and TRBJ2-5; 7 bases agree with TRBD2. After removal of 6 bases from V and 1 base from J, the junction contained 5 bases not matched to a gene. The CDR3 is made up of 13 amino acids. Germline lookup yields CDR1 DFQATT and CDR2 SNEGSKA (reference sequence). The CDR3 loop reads CSASSSGQETQYF. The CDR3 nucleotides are TGCAGTGCGTCTTCTAGCGGCCAAGAGACCCAGTACTTC.

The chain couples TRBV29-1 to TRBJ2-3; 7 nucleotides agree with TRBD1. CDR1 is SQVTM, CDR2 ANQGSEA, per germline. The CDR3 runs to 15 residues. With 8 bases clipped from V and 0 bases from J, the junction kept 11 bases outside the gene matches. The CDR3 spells CSRDRDSASTDTQYF. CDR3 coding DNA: TGCAGCAGAGACCGGGACAGCGCTAGCACAGATACGCAGTATTTT.